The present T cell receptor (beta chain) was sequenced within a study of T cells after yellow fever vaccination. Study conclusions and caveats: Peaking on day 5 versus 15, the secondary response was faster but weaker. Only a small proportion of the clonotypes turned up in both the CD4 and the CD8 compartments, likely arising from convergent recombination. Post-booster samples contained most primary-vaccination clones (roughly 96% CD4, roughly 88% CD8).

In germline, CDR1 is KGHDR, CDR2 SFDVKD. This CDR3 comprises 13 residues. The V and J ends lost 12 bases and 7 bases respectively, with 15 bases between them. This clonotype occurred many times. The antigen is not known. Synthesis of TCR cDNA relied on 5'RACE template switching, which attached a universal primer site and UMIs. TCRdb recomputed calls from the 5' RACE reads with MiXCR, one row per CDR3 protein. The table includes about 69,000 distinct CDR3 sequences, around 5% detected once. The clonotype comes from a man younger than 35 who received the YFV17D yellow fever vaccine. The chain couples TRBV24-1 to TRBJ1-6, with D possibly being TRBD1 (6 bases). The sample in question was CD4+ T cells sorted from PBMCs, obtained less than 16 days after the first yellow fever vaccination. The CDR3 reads CAVIQGGNSPLHF. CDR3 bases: TGTGCCGTCATACAGGGTGGAAATTCACCCCTCCACTTT.